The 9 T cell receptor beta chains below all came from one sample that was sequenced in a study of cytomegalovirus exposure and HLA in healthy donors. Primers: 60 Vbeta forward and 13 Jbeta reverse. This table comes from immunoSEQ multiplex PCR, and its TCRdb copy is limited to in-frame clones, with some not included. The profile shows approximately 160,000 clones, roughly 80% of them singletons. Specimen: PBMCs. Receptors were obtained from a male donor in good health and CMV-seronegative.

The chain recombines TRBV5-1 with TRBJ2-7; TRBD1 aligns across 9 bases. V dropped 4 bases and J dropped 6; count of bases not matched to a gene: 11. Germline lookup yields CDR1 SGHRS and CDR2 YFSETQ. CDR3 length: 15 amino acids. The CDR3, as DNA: TGCGCCAGCAGCCCCGACAGGGGGATTTCTGGCGAGCAGTACTTC. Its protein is CASSPDRGISGEQYF.

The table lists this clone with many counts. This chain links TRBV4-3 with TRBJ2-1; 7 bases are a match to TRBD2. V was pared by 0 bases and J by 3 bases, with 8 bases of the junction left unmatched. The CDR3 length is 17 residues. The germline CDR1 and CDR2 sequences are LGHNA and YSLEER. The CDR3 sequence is CASSQDYPGGHYNEQFF. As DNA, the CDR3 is TGCGCCAGCAGCCAAGATTACCCGGGAGGACACTACAATGAGCAGTTCTTC.

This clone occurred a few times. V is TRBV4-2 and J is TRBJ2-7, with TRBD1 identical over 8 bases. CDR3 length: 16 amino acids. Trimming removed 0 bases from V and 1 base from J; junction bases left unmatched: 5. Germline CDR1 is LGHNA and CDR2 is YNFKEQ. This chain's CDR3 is CASSQDRQGASYEQYF. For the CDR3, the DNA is TGTGCCAGCAGCCAAGATCGGCAGGGGGCGTCCTACGAGCAGTACTTC.

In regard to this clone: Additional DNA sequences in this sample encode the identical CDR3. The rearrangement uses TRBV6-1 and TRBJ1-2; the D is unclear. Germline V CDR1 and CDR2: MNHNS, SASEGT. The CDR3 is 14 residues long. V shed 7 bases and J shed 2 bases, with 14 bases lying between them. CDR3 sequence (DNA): TGTGCCAGCACCGAGGGAGGACGAAACTATGGCTACACCTTC. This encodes CASTEGGRNYGYTF.

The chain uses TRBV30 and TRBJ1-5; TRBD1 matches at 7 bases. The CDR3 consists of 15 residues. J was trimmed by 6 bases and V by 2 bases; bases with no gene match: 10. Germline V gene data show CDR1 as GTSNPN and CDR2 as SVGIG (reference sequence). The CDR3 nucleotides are TGTGCCTGGAGTTTCAGGGGGACGGTAGCTCAGCCCCAGCATTTT. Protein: CAWSFRGTVAQPQHF.

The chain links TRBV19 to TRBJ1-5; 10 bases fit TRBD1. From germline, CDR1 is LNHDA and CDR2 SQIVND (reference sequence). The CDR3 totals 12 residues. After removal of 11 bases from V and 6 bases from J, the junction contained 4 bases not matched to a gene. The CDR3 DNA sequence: TGTGCCTCTTGGGACAGGGGTCAGCCCCAGCATTTT. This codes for CASWDRGQPQHF. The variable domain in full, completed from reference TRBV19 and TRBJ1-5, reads DGGITQSPKYLFRKEGQNVTLSCEQNLNHDAMYWYRQDPGQGLRLIYYSQIVNDFQKGDIAEGYSVSREKKESFPLTVTSAQKNPTAFYLCASWDRGQPQHFGDGTRLSIL.

The CDR3 DNA is TGCGCCAGCAGTCTTACAGCGGGCTCCTACGAGCAGTACTTC. Translated, it gives CASSLTAGSYEQYF. This chain connects TRBV5-1 to TRBJ2-7; maybe TRBD2 (6 bases). CDR1 is SGHRS, CDR2 YFSETQ, per germline. The CDR3 totals 14 residues. Trimming cost V 5 bases and J 0 bases, with 12 bases left between them.

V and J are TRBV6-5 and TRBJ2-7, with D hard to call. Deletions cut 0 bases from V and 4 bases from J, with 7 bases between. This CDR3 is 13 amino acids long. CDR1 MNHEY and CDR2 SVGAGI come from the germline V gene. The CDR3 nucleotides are TGTGCCAGCAGTTACTCGTCGGTATACGAGCAGTACTTC. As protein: CASSYSSVYEQYF.

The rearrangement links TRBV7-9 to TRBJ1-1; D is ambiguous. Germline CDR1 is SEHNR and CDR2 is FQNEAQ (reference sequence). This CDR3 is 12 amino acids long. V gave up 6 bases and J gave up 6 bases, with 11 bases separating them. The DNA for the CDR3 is TGTGCCAGCAGGTCCGAGAGGCCTGAAGCTTTCTTT. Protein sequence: CASRSERPEAFF.